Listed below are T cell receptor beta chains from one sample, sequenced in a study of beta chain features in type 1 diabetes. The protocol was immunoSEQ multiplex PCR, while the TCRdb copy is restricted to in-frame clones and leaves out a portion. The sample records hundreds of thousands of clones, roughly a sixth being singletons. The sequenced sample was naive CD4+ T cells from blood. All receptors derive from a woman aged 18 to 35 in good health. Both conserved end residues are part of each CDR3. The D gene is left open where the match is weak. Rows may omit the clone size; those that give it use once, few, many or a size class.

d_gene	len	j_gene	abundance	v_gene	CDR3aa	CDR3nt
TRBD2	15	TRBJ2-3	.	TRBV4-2	CASSQGTSGGAAQYF	TGTGCCAGCAGCCAAGGGACTAGCGGAGGCGCGGCGCAGTATTTT
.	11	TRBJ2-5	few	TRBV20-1	CSAAKPETQYF	TGCAGTGCTGCCAAGCCAGAGACCCAGTACTTC
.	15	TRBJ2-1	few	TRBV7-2	CASSTQTGSYNEQFF	TGTGCCAGCAGCACCCAAACGGGGTCCTACAATGAGCAGTTCTTC
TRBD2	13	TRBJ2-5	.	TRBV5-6	CASNGGGKETQYF	TGTGCCAGCAACGGGGGGGGCAAGGAGACCCAGTACTTC
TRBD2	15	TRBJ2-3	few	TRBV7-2	CASSGSGISTDTQYF	TGTGCCAGCAGCGGGAGCGGGATTAGCACAGATACGCAGTATTTT
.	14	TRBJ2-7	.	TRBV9	CASSVASSSYEQYF	TGTGCCAGCAGCGTAGCTAGTAGCTCCTACGAGCAGTACTTC
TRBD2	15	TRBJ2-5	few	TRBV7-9	CASSRGSLHQETQYF	TGTGCCAGCAGCCGCGGGAGTCTCCATCAAGAGACCCAGTACTTC
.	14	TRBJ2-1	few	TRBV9	CASSRGDAYNEQFF	TGTGCCAGCAGCAGAGGCGACGCATACAATGAGCAGTTCTTC
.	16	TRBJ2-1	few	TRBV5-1	CASSGGSGAIYNEQFF	TGCGCCAGCAGCGGGGGTAGCGGAGCCATTTACAATGAGCAGTTCTTC
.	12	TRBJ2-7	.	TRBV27	CASSSRGYEQYF	TGTGCCAGCAGTTCCAGGGGCTACGAGCAGTACTTC
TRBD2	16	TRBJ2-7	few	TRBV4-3	CASSQTGTSGNYEQYF	TGCGCCAGCAGCCAGACCGGGACTAGCGGGAACTACGAGCAGTACTTC
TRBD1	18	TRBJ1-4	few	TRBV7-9	CASSSRTGGGTTNEKLFF	TGTGCCAGCAGCTCCCGGACAGGAGGGGGTACAACTAATGAAAAACTGTTTTTT
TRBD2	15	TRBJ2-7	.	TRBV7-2	CASSRLTSGSYEQYF	TGTGCCAGCAGCAGACTGACTAGCGGATCCTACGAGCAGTACTTC
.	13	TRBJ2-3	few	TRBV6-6	CASRGGSTDTQYF	TGTGCCAGCCGCGGCGGGAGCACAGATACGCAGTATTTT
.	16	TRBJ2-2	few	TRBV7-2	CASSLGPPRLTGELFF	TGTGCCAGCAGCTTAGGTCCACCCCGGCTAACCGGGGAGCTGTTTTTT
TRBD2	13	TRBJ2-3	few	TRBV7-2	CASRNSGKDTQYF	TGTGCCAGCAGGAATAGCGGGAAAGATACGCAGTATTTT
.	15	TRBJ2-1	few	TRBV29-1	CSVFSPGREYNEQFF	TGCAGCGTTTTCTCCCCTGGACGGGAATACAATGAGCAGTTCTTC
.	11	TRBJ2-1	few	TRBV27	CASSKYNEQFF	TGTGCCAGCAGCAAATACAATGAGCAGTTCTTC
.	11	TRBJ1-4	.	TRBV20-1	CSAPRGEKLFF	TGCAGTGCCCCCCGGGGTGAAAAACTGTTTTTT
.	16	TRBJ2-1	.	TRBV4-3	CASSQDGETGYNEQFF	TGCGCCAGCAGCCAAGATGGGGAAACGGGGTACAATGAGCAGTTCTTC
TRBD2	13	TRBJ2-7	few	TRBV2	CATERERTYEQYF	TGTGCCACCGAGCGGGAGAGGACCTACGAGCAGTACTTC
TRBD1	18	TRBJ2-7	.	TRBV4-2	CASSQVWLRDRDSYEQYF	TGTGCCAGCAGCCAAGTTTGGCTCCGGGACAGGGACTCCTACGAGCAGTACTTC
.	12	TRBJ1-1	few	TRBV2	CASSEVLSQAFF	TGTGCCAGCAGTGAAGTTCTTAGTCAAGCTTTCTTT
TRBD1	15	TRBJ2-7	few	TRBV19	CASSIAGTGIYEQYF	TGTGCCAGTAGTATCGCCGGGACAGGGATCTACGAGCAGTACTTC
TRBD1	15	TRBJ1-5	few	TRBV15	CATSRGQGSNQPQHF	TGTGCCACCAGCAGAGGACAGGGGAGCAATCAGCCCCAGCATTTT